A single TCR beta chain is shown here with its context. No antigen is known for it. No base qualities exist here, and no much larger clone lies one base off it. The CDR3 runs 15 residues from the cysteine to the phenylalanine. The kept DNA is CDR3 alone, 45 bases in frame from the first base. Relative to germline, V is missing 2 bases and J is missing 4 bases, with 7 bases of the junction outside any gene match. Reading the germline V gene gives CDR1 LGHNA and CDR2 YSLEER. The cohort was made up of 666 healthy bone marrow donors. At the time of sampling, every cohort member was nominally healthy, though immune exposures that went unrecorded were likely present. CMV serostatus was recorded as positive for about 300 and negative for about 50% of the roughly 670 cohort members, whereas no CMV serostatus was recorded for the donor in question. A peripheral blood sample was provided by each donor, and peripheral blood mononuclear cells were used for TCR beta sequencing. The Qiagen DNeasy Blood Extraction Kit was used to extract genomic DNA from the blood cell samples.

This record comes from a study of cytomegalovirus exposure and HLA in healthy donors (dated by TCRdb to 2015 to 2018). With respect to the entire study: An earlier analysis of a few hundred of the donors reported 276 Gb of sequence data and 100 million to 120 million unique TCR beta sequences obtained from 180 million or so T cells. HLA typing included class I and class II loci at four-digit resolution. A handful of DR-DQ haplotypes were handled as single units for association and clustering because linkage in the cohort was strong. An early release covering roughly 600 HLA-typed donors comprised about 300 gigabases of sequencing data and roughly 86 million unique TCR sequences. Using immunosequencing, the study profiled T cell repertoires from about 620 subjects and related those repertoires to cytomegalovirus serostatus. The genetic ancestry cluster associated with self-reported Caucasian donors included around four fifths of the approximately 410 genotyped donors. In addition to the first cohort of around 670 subjects, a separate validation cohort of over 90 different subjects was used. The study combined high-throughput TCR immunosequencing, statistical association of individual TCRs with disease status, and machine learning to predict cytomegalovirus infection status. The study was designed to test whether signatures of past pathogen exposure could be identified by cataloging public T cell receptors. Rather than using new phenotypic data, the later analysis identified candidate immune exposures from TCR beta sequences and from how often those sequences occurred across donors. In an earlier analysis of 550 to 700 of the donors, high-throughput TCR beta sequencing was used to judge whether each TCR beta V gene segment behaved as functional or pseudogenic. A later analysis re-examined previously published TCR beta repertoires from more than 600 donors and added high-resolution HLA genotyping to investigate patterns of TCR occurrence. Typing coverage varied by locus: 629-630 donors for A, B, C, DRB1 and DQB1; roughly 520 for DQA1; some 610 for DPA1; approximately 450 for DPB1. Donor age, sex, ethnicity and CMV serostatus were compiled alongside the repertoire data. In a later genetic analysis, genome-wide SNP genotypes for about 65% of the roughly 670 donors were used, and that subset was treated as a discovery cohort. All discovery cohort repertoires had been generated on a single sequencing platform. Among almost 400 genotyped donors of the cohort, an average of approximately 250,000 unique TCR beta nucleotide sequences were sequenced per donor, 15% to 20% of them non-productive. What the research found in general, with its limitations: For the cohort, immune exposure information was limited to CMV serostatus. It was suggested by the authors that the approach could potentially be generalized to other disease states and immunological phenotypes. Only TCR beta chains were sequenced in this cohort, and the absence of alpha or paired-chain data limited detectable features. Most TCR sequences were observed very rarely across donors, whereas some public TCRs were present in many individuals. Because counts were too low, more than 15 rarely observed V segments, including chromosome 9 orphons, were left out of the earlier analysis of about 620 of the donors. Correlated functional status among segregating V segments might be attributable to linkage disequilibrium, but an unknown experimental factor could not be ruled out. In both the original and validation cohorts, the classifier was reported to diagnose cytomegalovirus status with high specificity and sensitivity. When HLA alleles, especially DR and DQ, strongly co-occurred, TCR associations were difficult to assign to individual alleles. A later analysis found that HLA-associated TCR beta chains were more clonally expanded and had lower generation probabilities than equally common non-associated chains. According to a later analysis, TCR association rates differed among HLA loci, with DRB1 alleles showing the most associated TCRs and HLA-C alleles showing the fewest. In an earlier analysis of approximately 590 of the donors, most TCR beta V segments were observed in productive rearrangements about 87% or about 30% of the time, broadly matching IMGT annotations. In a later genetic analysis, a missense DCLRE1C variant was associated with V-gene and J-gene trimming of TCR beta chains, and the association was replicated in an independent cohort. According to a later analysis, most CMV-associated TCR beta chains appeared to be HLA-restricted, and the HLA associations seemed to be driven largely by CMV exposure. Three of the identified cytomegalovirus-associated TCR beta chains were confirmed in vitro to be specific for cytomegalovirus antigens. In the study, 150 to 200 TCR beta chains were listed as associated with cytomegalovirus. Some IMGT-functional V segments, including TRBV6-2 and TRBV6-3, could not be told apart with the 87-base-pair reads, so those segments were excluded. Presence/absence analyses assumed roughly uniform sequencing depth across donors, an assumption that may not hold. HLA typing was unavailable for some donors at each locus, so association tests used only the typed subset. According to a later genetic analysis, donors in an Asian-associated ancestry cluster had fewer N-insertions in productive TCRs than the roughly 660-donor mean. In a later analysis, more than 15,000 TCR beta sequences were associated with specific HLA alleles at a false discovery rate of 0.05. A further reported finding was that TCR beta sequences accurately predicted the HLA-A and HLA-B alleles for most subjects in the first cohort. In a later analysis, several top co-occurrence clusters were reported to appear linked to parvovirus B19, influenza, CMV and Epstein-Barr virus. A cluster of highly shared sequence variants was judged likely to represent a technical artifact of the sequencing pipeline.

The library was prepared using the immunoSEQ multiplex PCR assay. A mixture of 60 forward primers for TCR Vbeta segments and 13 reverse primers for TCR Jbeta segments was used in the multiplex PCR. A multiplex PCR assay on genomic DNA amplified the CDR3 region of rearranged TCR beta genes. On the Illumina HiSeq System, the amplified TCR beta libraries were sequenced as 87-base-pair reads. The paper's processing steps were these. In a later analysis, some 80 million unique TCR beta chains were counted across the 500 to 850 repertoires, and approximately 11 million of these chains were shared by at least two donors. A nearest-neighbor algorithm error-corrected the raw reads and collapsed the reads into unique sequences, merging closely related sequences to remove PCR and sequencing errors. Alignment of CDR3 sequences to IMGT reference sequences was used to assign V, D and J gene segments. For a sequence to be retained, a match of at least six nucleotides was required to both a V gene segment and a J gene segment. Rearrangements were called productive when the CDR3 lacked stop codons and stayed in frame with V and J; all others were non-productive. CDR3 was defined by IMGT convention, running from the second conserved V-encoded cysteine to the conserved J-encoded phenylalanine. Sequences without an unambiguous match to a single V gene segment were excluded from the earlier analysis of 450 to 650 of the donors. An earlier analysis of a few hundred of the donors called V segments functional above 56.7% productive rearrangements and segregating when the between-donor standard deviation exceeded 5%. A statistical classification framework was built for diagnosing cytomegalovirus status from the catalog of TCR beta chain sequences. In a later analysis, TCR nucleotide sequences were compared against IMGT/GENE-DB human TR gene sequences so that V and J genes could be assigned. Using the TCRdist pipeline, a later analysis assigned CDR3 sequences along with most-parsimonious VDJ recombination scenarios. A later analysis defined each TCR beta chain by its CDR3 amino acid sequence plus V-gene family, and excluded reads lacking a unique V-gene family. To address suspected cross-contamination and a sequencing artifact, a later analysis removed approximately 600 highly shared, low-generation-probability nucleotide sequences. In a later analysis, a clonal expansion index was calculated for each public chain from normalized within-repertoire ranks of inferred template counts. Generation probabilities in a later analysis came from a VDJ recombination model fitted to out-of-frame rearrangements, and those results were checked against IGoR. Hypergeometric tests were used in a later analysis to score TCR-TCR, TCR-HLA and TCR-CMV co-occurrence, with a repertoire-size bias correction applied to the TCR pairs. False discovery rates were estimated in a later analysis by permuting HLA or CMV assignments 20 times. A later analysis grouped co-occurring TCRs with DBSCAN, adding TCRdist sequence similarity when clustering within HLA-allele-positive subsets. Co-occurrence clustering excluded repertoires with fewer than 30,000 or more than 120,000 public chains, plus five with anomalous nucleotide sharing. TCRdb re-hosts the immuneACCESS table, in-frame sequences only. Its copies lack some clones; in the studies checked, an unresolved V gene accounts for under half of them, and the cause for the rest is not known. The V and J calls and clone size were taken over from that table, and D and trimming were inferred from the DNA. In this sample the table shows about 120,000 clones, about 70% of which occur a single time. The ten largest make up about 2% of the sample.

This clonotype was obtained from a human donor in good health. Sequencing was carried out using PBMCs. The chain uses TRBV4-3 and TRBJ1-1; TRBD1 lines up with 7 middle nucleotides. The nucleotide sequence reads as follows: TGCGCCAGCAGCCAACTGATTGCAGGGGGCACTGAAGCTTTCTTT. It is translated as CASSQLIAGGTEAFF.